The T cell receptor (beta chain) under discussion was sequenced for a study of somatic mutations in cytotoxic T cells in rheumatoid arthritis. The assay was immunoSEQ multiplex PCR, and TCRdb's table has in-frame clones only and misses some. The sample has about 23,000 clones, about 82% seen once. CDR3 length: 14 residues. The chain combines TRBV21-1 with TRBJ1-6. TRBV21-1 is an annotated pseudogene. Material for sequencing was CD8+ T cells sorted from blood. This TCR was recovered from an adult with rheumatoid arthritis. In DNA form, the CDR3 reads TGTGCCAGCCCAGCCGGGACTACCGGAGGATCCCTCCACTTT. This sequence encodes CASPAGTTGGSLHF.